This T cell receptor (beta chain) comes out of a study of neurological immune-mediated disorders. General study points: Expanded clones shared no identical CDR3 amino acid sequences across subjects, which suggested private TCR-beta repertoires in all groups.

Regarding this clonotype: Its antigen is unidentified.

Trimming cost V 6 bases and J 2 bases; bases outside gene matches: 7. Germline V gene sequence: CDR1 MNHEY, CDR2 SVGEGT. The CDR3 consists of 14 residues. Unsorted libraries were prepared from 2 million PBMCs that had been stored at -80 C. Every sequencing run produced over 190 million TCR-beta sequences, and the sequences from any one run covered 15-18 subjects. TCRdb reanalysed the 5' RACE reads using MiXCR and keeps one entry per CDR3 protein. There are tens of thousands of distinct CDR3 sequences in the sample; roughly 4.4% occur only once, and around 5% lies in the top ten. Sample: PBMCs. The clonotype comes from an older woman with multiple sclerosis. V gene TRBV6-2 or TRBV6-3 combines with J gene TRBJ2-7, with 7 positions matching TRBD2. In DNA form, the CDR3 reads TGTGCCAGCAGGGTCCGGCTAGCGGCCTACGAGCAGTACTTC. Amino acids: CASRVRLAAYEQYF.